Detailed here is one TCR beta chain. Its antigen is not identified. This table comes from immunoSEQ multiplex PCR, and its TCRdb copy is limited to in-frame clones, with some not included. The sample holds 250,000 to 300,000 clones, almost 95% seen once. The germline gives CDR1 SGHTA, CDR2 FQGNSA. The CDR3 length is 16 residues. The junction had 3 bases not matched to a gene; V was cut back by 6 bases and J by 1 base. The sample belongs to a study of T cell responses to AZD1222 COVID-19 vaccine. Overall study findings and caveats: Repertoire sampling happened only post peak T cell response. The number of AZD1222 recipients seropositive at baseline was only 5 to 7. Spike-specific TCR breadth and depth both grew after two AZD1222 doses.

This sequence was found in an adult who received the AZD1222 COVID-19 vaccine. Sample: peripheral blood, taken 28 days after the second AZD1222 dose. This chain connects TRBV7-2 to TRBJ2-2, with TRBD2 identical over 12 bases. The CDR3 nucleotides read TGTGCCAGCAGTTGGACTAGCGGGGTGAACACCGGGGAGCTGTTTTTT. It is translated as CASSWTSGVNTGELFF.